The sequence of this TCR beta chain was determined in a study of T cell responses to AZD1222 COVID-19 vaccine. Study summary: Second doses at about 4 or about 12 weeks were pooled. Study-wide results and limits: Only a handful of people who got AZD1222 tested seropositive at baseline. Repertoires were collected only later (after the peak T cell response had occurred).

Some clones are missing from TCRdb's copy, which holds only in-frame ones; the method was immunoSEQ multiplex PCR. The sample shows about 110,000 clones, around nine tenths of them seen only once. Comments on this clone: Its antigen is as yet unknown.

The CDR3 is 16 residues long. J was trimmed by 3 bases and V by 2 bases; bases with no gene match: 8. J is TRBJ2-7 and V is TRBV23-1; TRBD1 matches 9 bases. TRBV23-1 is an open reading frame, and its role is uncertain. Sample: peripheral blood, taken on day 0 of AZD1222 vaccination. This clonotype was sampled from an adult in good health. The CDR3 DNA follows: TGCGCCAGCAGTCAAAATACCGGGACAGGGAACTACGAGCAGTACTTC. It yields the protein CASSQNTGTGNYEQYF.